The subject of this entry is one T cell receptor (beta chain). The sample has other DNA sequences that encode this CDR3 too. The sample originates from a study of Ad26.COV2.S vaccination and SARS-CoV-2 variants. Study background: Of the COV1001 trial arms, the Ad26.COV2.S arm included the donor.

This table comes from immunoSEQ multiplex PCR, and its TCRdb copy is limited to in-frame clones, with some not included. The data show about 680,000 clones, about 89% seen once. Treatment in this sample: about 20 received Ad26.COV2.S at low or high dose, single or two shots; a few received placebo; per-sample allocation not given. On day 63 after the first injection, vaccine and placebo recipients gave samples. The germline V gene has CDR1 DFQATT and CDR2 SNEGSKA (reference sequence). This CDR3 contains 11 residues. Deletions cut 6 bases from V and 2 bases from J, with 7 bases between. This TCR was recovered from a person between 18 and 59 years old who received the Ad26.COV2.S COVID-19 vaccine or a placebo. The V gene is TRBV20-1, the J gene TRBJ2-5; TRBD2 might be the D (6 bases). Sequencing was performed on peripheral blood, taken in a trial of Ad26.COV2.S vaccine versus placebo. Here the CDR3 DNA reads TGCAGTGCGGGGGGTCAAGAGACCCAGTACTTC. Its translation is CSAGGQETQYF.